This entry describes one TCR beta chain. Its antigen is still unknown. The sequence runs out 3 residues before the end of the CDR3; the remainder is reconstructed from the germline J gene. This sample stems from a study of T cells in women clearing cervical HPV infection. At the level of the study: Blood came at first lesion visit for cases, post-clearance for controls. Case blood was drawn a median approximately 150 days after lesion detection.

V lost 4 bases to trimming and J lost 6 bases; unmatched junction nucleotides: 5. The CDR3 length is 13 residues. Germline values: CDR1 LNHDA, CDR2 SQIVND (reference sequence). Notes on the study in general: Richness differences could reflect unmeasured T-cell content per sample. TRBV6-7 abundance was lower in cases than controls (around 0.11% versus 0.15%).

Here immunoSEQ multiplex PCR was the method, and the copy in TCRdb shows in-frame clones only, minus some. This sample's table reports approximately 44,000 clones. Sequencing used blood buffy coat. The genes are TRBV19 and TRBJ1-1, with 7 bases matching TRBD1. This clonotype was obtained from a woman between 18 and 70 years old with a cervical HPV16 infection that either progressed to CIN3+ or cleared (not recorded which). The CDR3 protein is CASSRQGLAEAFF. The covered CDR3 bases are TGTGCCAGTAGTAGACAGGGTCTCGCTGAA.